Below, 30 T cell receptor beta chains from the same sample are listed, as sequenced in a study of control samples from healthy donors and cancer patients. Sequenced by immunoSEQ multiplex PCR; TCRdb stores in-frame clones only, minus some. The sample lists around 180,000 clones, 80% to 95% occurring once. The sample taken for sequencing was blood. These receptors were taken from a middle-aged woman in good health.

V gene TRBV12-3 or TRBV12-4 combines with J gene TRBJ2-7; TRBD2 matches 7 bases. Unmatched junction bases numbered 3, after V lost 0 bases and J lost 7 bases. This CDR3 region has 13 residues. The CDR3 spells CASSLARGVEQYF. CDR3 nucleotide sequence: TGTGCCAGCAGTTTAGCCCGGGGGGTAGAGCAGTACTTC.

This sequence joins TRBV5-1 and TRBJ2-1, with 7 bases matching TRBD2. Germline V lookup: CDR1 SGHRS, CDR2 YFSETQ. Trimming removed 1 base from V and 8 bases from J; junction bases left unmatched: 6. The CDR3 is 14 residues long. The CDR3 loop reads CASSLFREVDEQFF. The CDR3 nucleotides read TGCGCCAGCAGCTTGTTCCGGGAGGTGGATGAGCAGTTCTTC.

The chain couples TRBV11-2 to TRBJ2-5; no clear D. Germline CDR1 reads SGHAT; CDR2 reads FQNNGV. With 5 bases removed from V and 0 bases from J, the gap between germline ends came to 13 bases. This CDR3 region has 15 residues. The CDR3 sequence: CASSPQSIYQETQYF. CDR3 bases: TGTGCCAGCAGCCCTCAGAGCATATACCAAGAGACCCAGTACTTC.

The chain couples TRBV15 to TRBJ1-2; the match to TRBD1 covers 7 bases. The CDR3 spans 14 residues. J lost 5 bases, V lost 1 base, and 4 bases had no gene match. Germline CDR1 and CDR2: LNHNV and YYDKDF (reference sequence). The CDR3, as DNA: TGTGCCACCAGCAGAGGGGACAGAGCTTATGGCTACACCTTC. Its translation is CATSRGDRAYGYTF. The whole variable domain, filled in from reference TRBV15 and TRBJ1-2, reads DAMVIQNPRYQVTQFGKPVTLSCSQTLNHNVMYWYQQKSSQAPKLLFHYYDKDFNNEADTPDNFQSRRPNTSFCFLDIRSPGLGDTAMYLCATSRGDRAYGYTFGSGTRLTVV.

This chain links TRBV5-6 with TRBJ1-1; D ambiguous. Germline assignment: CDR1 SGHDT and CDR2 YYEEEE. The V and J ends lost 6 bases and 5 bases respectively, with 8 bases between them. CDR3 size: 11 residues. The CDR3, as DNA: TGTGCCAGCACCGGGCAGACTGAAGCTTTCTTT. It translates to CASTGQTEAFF.

V is TRBV2 and J is TRBJ2-3, with TRBD2 as a possible D gene (5 bases). Germline V gives CDR1 SNHLY, CDR2 FYNNEI. This CDR3 is built from 16 residues. V was trimmed by 1 base and J by 5 bases, leaving 16 bases between them. DNA of the CDR3: TGTGCCAGCAGTGAAGAATTTGGCGGGCATGGAGATACGCAGTATTTT. This translates into CASSEEFGGHGDTQYF.

V and J are TRBV19 and TRBJ1-5; no definite D call. The CDR3 is 13 residues long. The germline V gene encodes CDR1 LNHDA and CDR2 SQIVND (reference sequence). Trimming cost V 6 bases and J 7 bases, with 13 bases left between them. The CDR3, as DNA: TGTGCCAGTAGAAGGGATGGAGGACAGCCCCAGCATTTT. Encoded protein: CASRRDGGQPQHF.

V gene TRBV19 combines with J gene TRBJ2-7; TRBD1 matches 12 bases. CDR1 and CDR2 from the germline V gene are LNHDA and SQIVND (reference sequence). The V gene end was trimmed by 4 bases and the J gene end by 3 bases; junction bases not matched to a gene: 4. This CDR3 is built from 15 residues. DNA for the CDR3: TGTGCCAGTAGTAAAGGGACAGGGGGCGTCTACGAGCAGTACTTC. It yields the protein CASSKGTGGVYEQYF.

The chain combines TRBV9 with TRBJ2-1; 9 bases are a match to TRBD2. CDR1 is SGDLS, CDR2 YYNGEE, per germline. The CDR3 spans 17 residues. V trimming: 4 bases; J trimming: 4 bases; junction bases outside the gene matches: 12. CDR3 sequence (DNA): TGTGCCAGCAGCTACGGGGGTAGCGGGGGCGCTTACAATGAGCAGTTCTTC. Encoded protein: CASSYGGSGGAYNEQFF.

V gene TRBV5-1 combines with J gene TRBJ2-3, with D unclear. Per the germline V gene, CDR1 is SGHRS and CDR2 is YFSETQ. Trimming took 4 bases from V and 6 from J, leaving 12 bases between them. The CDR3 runs 13 residues. CDR3 sequence reads: CASSLPASDTQYF. As DNA, the CDR3 is TGCGCCAGCAGCCTCCCGGCGAGTGATACGCAGTATTTT.

This clone was found a few times. The chain carries TRBV24-1 and TRBJ2-7; weak D call: TRBD1 (6 bases). The CDR3 is made up of 15 amino acids. Germline lookup yields CDR1 KGHDR and CDR2 SFDVKD. Trimming removed 12 bases at V and 7 bases at J, with 27 bases between. The CDR3 nucleotides read TGTGCCCCCCCTCTGAATGGGACACCCCCTTGGGAGCAGTACTTC. It encodes CAPPLNGTPPWEQYF.

The CDR3 here is CASSPGLAGTDEQYF. CDR3 DNA: TGTGCCAGCTCACCGGGGCTAGCGGGCACCGACGAGCAGTACTTC. The J gene is TRBJ2-7, the V gene TRBV18, with TRBD2 matching over 8 bases. CDR3 length: 15 amino acids. Looked up from germline, CDR1 is KGHSH and CDR2 is LQKENI. Trimming removed 3 bases from V and 5 bases from J; junction bases left unmatched: 9.

This chain uses TRBV23-1 with TRBJ2-5; D ambiguous. TRBV23-1 is reported as an ORF; its role is uncertain. Deletions cut 4 bases from V and 3 bases from J, with 18 bases between. The CDR3 runs 16 residues. This chain's CDR3 is CASSLYRILREETQYF. The CDR3, as DNA: TGCGCCAGCAGTCTCTATCGGATTCTCCGAGAAGAGACCCAGTACTTC.

This clone occurred a few times. J is TRBJ1-5 and V is TRBV5-6; possibly TRBD1 for D (5 bases). V was clipped by 4 bases and J by 2 bases, with 16 bases between them. Germline V gene lookup returns CDR1 SGHDT and CDR2 YYEEEE. The length of the CDR3 is 16 residues. The CDR3 sequence: CASSGGRRAGNQPQHF. Here the CDR3 DNA reads TGTGCCAGCAGCGGAGGGCGCAGGGCGGGCAATCAGCCCCAGCATTTT.

V gene TRBV23-1 combines with J gene TRBJ2-1; D is unresolved. TRBV23-1 is designated an ORF whose function remains uncertain. The CDR3 covers 17 residues. V lost 8 bases to trimming and J lost 0 bases, with 20 bases between them. In DNA, the CDR3 is TGCGCCAGCTTTAACCCTTGTACGTCGAGCTCCTACAATGAGCAGTTCTTC. Translated: CASFNPCTSSSYNEQFF.

The chain carries TRBV29-1 and TRBJ2-7; D is perhaps TRBD1 or TRBD2 (6 bases each). V lost 4 bases, J lost 6 bases, and 13 bases lay in between. The CDR3 has 12 residues. Germline CDR1 is SQVTM and CDR2 is ANQGSEA. The CDR3 region is CSVAGALVEQYF. The CDR3 nucleotides read TGCAGCGTTGCGGGGGCATTAGTCGAGCAGTACTTC.

The V and J genes are TRBV6-5 and TRBJ1-2; D is undetermined. There are 14 residues in the CDR3. In germline, CDR1 is MNHEY, CDR2 SVGAGI. V was clipped by 7 bases and J by 6 bases, with 18 bases between them. The chain's CDR3 is CASTLDQVGNGYTF. CDR3 DNA sequence: TGTGCCAGCACCTTGGACCAGGTGGGGAATGGCTACACCTTC.

CDR3 amino acids: CASSYSGGAATEAFF. DNA of the CDR3: TGTGCCAGCAGTTACTCAGGGGGCGCGGCCACTGAAGCTTTCTTT. This chain links TRBV6-5 with TRBJ1-1, with 7 bases lining up with TRBD1. The CDR3 is 15 residues long. Germline V gene sequence: CDR1 MNHEY, CDR2 SVGAGI. The V gene end was trimmed by 0 bases and the J gene end by 4 bases; junction bases not matched to a gene: 5.

The CDR3 protein is CASSLPGRNTGELFF. The CDR3 DNA sequence: TGTGCCAGCTCACTTCCGGGACGGAACACCGGGGAGCTGTTTTTT. The J gene is TRBJ2-2, the V gene TRBV18, with D tentatively TRBD1 or TRBD2 (5 bases each). V lost 4 bases, J lost 1 base, and 10 bases lay in between. CDR1 is KGHSH, CDR2 LQKENI, per germline. The CDR3 length is 15 residues. Full variable domain (rest looked up from reference TRBV18 and TRBJ2-2): NAGVMQNPRHLVRRRGQEARLRCSPMKGHSHVYWYRQLPEEGLKFMVYLQKENIIDESGMPKERFSAEFPKEGPSILRIQQVVRGDSAAYFCASSLPGRNTGELFFGEGSRLTVL.

The chain combines TRBV2 with TRBJ1-2, with D tentatively TRBD1 (6 bases). Looked up from germline, CDR1 is SNHLY and CDR2 is FYNNEI. There are 14 residues in the CDR3. V dropped 9 bases and J dropped 4 bases, with 18 bases sitting between them. DNA of the CDR3: TGTGCCAGTTGCTTACCGGGGGCGAGCTATGGCTACACCTTC. Its translation is CASCLPGASYGYTF.

The rearrangement uses TRBV4-1 and TRBJ1-2; D unresolved. The length of the CDR3 is 14 residues. The V gene lost 1 base and the J gene lost 4 bases, with 10 bases spanning the gap. CDR1 and CDR2 (germline): MGHRA, YSYEKL. CDR3 DNA sequence: TGCGCCAGCAGCCAAGTTCTGCAGTCCTATGGCTACACCTTC. It translates to CASSQVLQSYGYTF.

The chain employs TRBV19 and TRBJ1-6; D is unclear. The ends were cut back, 6 bases at V and 5 bases at J, with 8 bases in the middle. Germline CDR1 LNHDA, CDR2 SQIVND (reference sequence). The CDR3 covers 13 residues. The CDR3 reads CASRRENNSPLHF. The CDR3 DNA sequence: TGTGCCAGTAGAAGGGAGAATAATTCACCCCTCCACTTT.

The chain has TRBV7-8 and TRBJ2-3; D tentatively fits TRBD1 or TRBD2 (7 bases each). The germline gives CDR1 SGHVS, CDR2 FQNEAQ. This CDR3 is 16 amino acids long. V lost 5 bases and J 0 bases, leaving 15 bases between the germline ends. Here the CDR3 DNA reads TGTGCCAGCAGCCCCAGGGGGGGGACCAGCACAGATACGCAGTATTTT. Its translation: CASSPRGGTSTDTQYF.

The chain carries TRBV5-5 and TRBJ2-2, with unresolved D. The germline gives CDR1 SGHKS, CDR2 YYEKEE (reference sequence). The CDR3 sequence is 15 residues long. V was pared by 0 bases and J by 3 bases, with 9 bases between. CDR3 DNA sequence: TGTGCCAGCAGCTTGGTGATGTTGGACACCGGGGAGCTGTTTTTT. Its translation is CASSLVMLDTGELFF.

V is TRBV6-5 and J is TRBJ2-1; maybe TRBD2 (7 bases). The CDR3 has 15 residues. CDR1 is MNHEY and CDR2 is SVGAGI in the germline V gene. V lost 5 bases to trimming and J lost 3 bases, with 14 bases between them. The CDR3 DNA reads as TGTGCCAGCAGTCCGGGGGGCCGGGGCTACAATGAGCAGTTCTTC. Encoded protein: CASSPGGRGYNEQFF.

The chain employs TRBV4-1 and TRBJ1-5; a possible D gene is TRBD1 (6 bases). CDR3 length equals 16 residues. V dropped 1 base and J dropped 2 bases, with 12 bases sitting between them. Germline-derived CDR1 and CDR2 are MGHRA and YSYEKL. The CDR3 reads CASSQAWGQGNQPQHF. As DNA, the CDR3 is TGCGCCAGCAGCCAAGCCTGGGGGCAGGGCAATCAGCCCCAGCATTTT.

This CDR3 is CASSQDPGAGNQPQHF. The CDR3 DNA follows: TGCGCCAGCAGCCAAGATCCCGGAGCGGGGAATCAGCCCCAGCATTTT. The chain is built from TRBV4-1 and TRBJ1-5; unclear D gene. The CDR3 is 16 amino acids. Trimming left V 0 bases short and J 4 bases short, with 13 bases between. Germline V lookup: CDR1 MGHRA, CDR2 YSYEKL.

The V call is TRBV7-9, the J call TRBJ2-2, with D perhaps given as TRBD1 or TRBD2 (5 bases each). With 4 bases removed from V and 5 bases from J, the gap between germline ends came to 17 bases. The germline CDR1 and CDR2 sequences are SEHNR and FQNEAQ (reference sequence). CDR3 length: 16 amino acids. The CDR3 sequence: CASSYRDGAWTGELFF. CDR3 sequence (DNA): TGTGCCAGCAGCTACCGGGACGGAGCATGGACCGGGGAGCTGTTTTTT.

In this sample, this clone turned up once. This rearrangement joins TRBV9 to TRBJ2-5; 11 positions agree with TRBD2. Per the germline V gene, CDR1 is SGDLS and CDR2 is YYNGEE. V lost 1 base and J lost 5; bases outside the gene matches: 7. The CDR3 is 16 amino acids. DNA for the CDR3: TGTGCCAGCAGCGTACCAATAGCGGGGGGGCCGGAGACCCAGTACTTC. Encoded protein: CASSVPIAGGPETQYF.

This chain connects TRBV5-4 to TRBJ2-5; D is ambiguous. Deletions cut 0 bases from V and 5 bases from J, with 8 bases between. Germline V gene lookup returns CDR1 SGHNT and CDR2 YYREEE (reference sequence). The CDR3 runs to 13 residues. The CDR3, as DNA: TGTGCCAGCAGCTTGGAGGCCCTGGAGACCCAGTACTTC. Its protein product is CASSLEALETQYF.